Each of the 22 T cell receptor beta chains below was sequenced from the same sample in a study of blood T cells in healthy people across ages. For the second PCR, which ran for about 6 to 11 cycles, a sample-barcoded 5' primer and a J-beta primer mix were used. One entry per CDR3 protein results from TCRdb running MiXCR on the 5' RACE reads. The sample lists roughly 830,000 distinct CDR3 sequences; around 68% were seen once. Sequences were obtained from blood. The receptors stem from a man between 25 and 39 years old in good health.

This clonotype was counted a single time. The chain combines TRBV20-1 with TRBJ2-7; D perhaps matches TRBD1 (6 bases). This CDR3 is built from 16 residues. Germline V gene data show CDR1 as DFQATT and CDR2 as SNEGSKA (reference sequence). Deletions cut 0 bases from V and 5 bases from J, with 20 bases between. The DNA of the CDR3 is TGCAGTGCTAGAGAGAGGGGGAACCGGTTACGGGACGAGCAGTACTTC. It yields the protein CSARERGNRLRDEQYF.

For this clonotype: With a much larger clone just one base away, this may be a read error. The J gene is TRBJ2-5, the V gene TRBV6-2 or TRBV6-3; 10 bases fit TRBD2. The DNA end is more similar to TRBJ2-7, so the J call may be wrong. Germline V lookup: CDR1 MNHEY, CDR2 SVGEGT. The CDR3 is 15 residues long. The CDR3 DNA sequence: TGTGCCAGCAGTTACCTAGCGGGGGCGTCCCACGAGCAGTACTTC. This codes for CASSYLAGASHEQYF.

The CDR3 bases are TGTGCCAGCCACCTCACTAGCGGGGGAGCAGATACGCAGTATTTT. It specifies CASHLTSGGADTQYF. The J gene is TRBJ2-3, the V gene TRBV12-3 or TRBV12-4; 11 bases are shared with TRBD2. CDR3 size: 15 residues. The V and J ends lost 8 bases and 4 bases, in that order; junction bases with no gene match: 8.

This clonotype was picked up a small number of times. This chain links TRBV2 with TRBJ2-1, with D possibly called TRBD1 or TRBD2 (5 bases each). V dropped 8 bases and J dropped 8 bases, with 13 bases sitting between them. The CDR3 is made up of 12 amino acids. Germline CDR1 is SNHLY and CDR2 is FYNNEI. Here the CDR3 DNA reads TGTGCCAGCGGGGGAATTAACTATGAGCAGTTCTTC. Translating gives CASGGINYEQFF.

The chain has TRBV7-2 and TRBJ2-5; no firm D call. V lost 2 bases to trimming and J lost 1 base, with 5 bases between them. Germline V gene data show CDR1 as SGHTA and CDR2 as FQGNSA. The CDR3 is made up of 13 amino acids. The CDR3 nucleotides read TGTGCCAGCAGCTTATCCAGCCAAGAGACCCAGTACTTC. It yields the protein CASSLSSQETQYF.

The V and J genes are TRBV12-3 or TRBV12-4 and TRBJ2-7; possibly TRBD2 for D (6 bases). The CDR3 contains 14 residues. Between the trimmed V and J ends, which lost 6 bases and 6 bases, there was a span of 18 bases. This CDR3 reads CASRSGIGEVEQYF. CDR3 nucleotides: TGTGCCAGCAGGTCCGGGATAGGGGAGGTCGAGCAGTACTTC.

V and J are TRBV25-1 and TRBJ2-1, with D tentatively TRBD2 (5 bases). The V end was cut by 4 bases, the J end by 12 bases, with 10 bases between. Germline CDR1 and CDR2: MGHDK and SYGVNS. This CDR3 is built from 11 residues. CDR3 residues: CASSAVRGQFF. The CDR3 DNA sequence: TGTGCCAGCAGTGCTGTTCGGGGGCAGTTCTTC.

This clonotype has more than one count but fewer than ten. V usage is TRBV10-3 and J usage is TRBJ2-7; D is possibly TRBD1 or TRBD2 (5 bases each). Germline V gene lookup returns CDR1 ENHRY and CDR2 SYGVKD. Trimming pared 4 bases from V and 2 bases from J, leaving 9 bases between. This CDR3 region has 13 residues. The CDR3, as DNA: TGTGCCATCAGTGCCGGGGCCCCCTACGAGCAGTACTTC. Its protein product is CAISAGAPYEQYF.

The J gene is TRBJ2-4, the V gene TRBV5-1; possible D gene TRBD1, 6 bases. CDR1 SGHRS and CDR2 YFSETQ come from the germline V gene. V lost 4 bases, J lost 5 bases, and 19 bases lay in between. The CDR3 totals 16 residues. CDR3: CASSRGTQGAQNIQYF. The CDR3 DNA follows: TGCGCCAGCAGCCGAGGGACACAAGGGGCTCAAAACATTCAGTACTTC. Using reference TRBV5-1 and TRBJ2-4 for the parts outside the CDR3, the full variable domain is KAGVTQTPRYLIKTRGQQVTLSCSPISGHRSVSWYQQTPGQGLQFLFEYFSETQRNKGNFPGRFSGRQFSNSRSEMNVSTLELGDSALYLCASSRGTQGAQNIQYFGAGTRLSVL.

J is TRBJ2-3 and V is TRBV5-1; 9 bases map to TRBD2. Germline CDR1 is SGHRS and CDR2 is YFSETQ. Trimming cost V 4 bases and J 1 base; bases outside gene matches: 19. The CDR3 covers 20 residues. CDR3 region: CASSTAFRRLAGFGTDTQYF. The DNA for the CDR3 is TGCGCCAGCAGCACTGCGTTCAGGAGGCTAGCGGGGTTTGGCACAGATACGCAGTATTTT.

This clonotype was seen a single time. The chain has TRBV9 and TRBJ2-7; TRBD2 agrees at 7 bases. This CDR3 is 13 amino acids long. Germline-derived CDR1 and CDR2 are SGDLS and YYNGEE. The V and J ends lost 3 bases and 3 bases, in that order; junction bases with no gene match: 3. The CDR3 sequence is CASSDGDYYEQYF. In DNA form, the CDR3 reads TGTGCCAGCAGCGATGGGGACTACTACGAGCAGTACTTC. Drawing the rest from reference TRBV9 and TRBJ2-7, the complete variable domain is DSGVTQTPKHLITATGQRVTLRCSPRSGDLSVYWYQQSLDQGLQFLIQYYNGEERAKGNILERFSAQQFPDLHSELNLSSLELGDSALYFCASSDGDYYEQYFGPGTRLTVT.

The V call is TRBV5-1, the J call TRBJ2-3, with TRBD2 matching over 8 bases. Germline loops: CDR1 SGHRS, CDR2 YFSETQ. This CDR3 has 19 amino acids. With 3 bases clipped from V and 2 bases from J, the junction kept 17 bases outside the gene matches. CDR3 region: CASSSGRGGLPVSTDTQYF. In DNA, the CDR3 is TGCGCCAGCAGCTCCGGTCGGGGGGGCCTCCCGGTTTCCACAGATACGCAGTATTTT. Based on the CDR3 plus reference TRBV5-1 and TRBJ2-3, the full variable domain is KAGVTQTPRYLIKTRGQQVTLSCSPISGHRSVSWYQQTPGQGLQFLFEYFSETQRNKGNFPGRFSGRQFSNSRSEMNVSTLELGDSALYLCASSSGRGGLPVSTDTQYFGPGTRLTVL.

The sample holds a few counts of this clonotype. The CDR3 spells CSALLAGDSYEQYF. The CDR3 DNA follows: TGCAGTGCCCTCCTTGCGGGGGACTCCTACGAGCAGTACTTC. This rearrangement joins TRBV20-1 to TRBJ2-7; 7 bases are a match to TRBD2. Germline CDR1 and CDR2: DFQATT and SNEGSKA (reference sequence). The CDR3 is 14 residues long. V trimming: 6 bases; J trimming: 0 bases; junction bases outside the gene matches: 8.

This clonotype was counted only a few times. This chain links TRBV27 with TRBJ2-5, with TRBD2 matching over 7 bases. Germline CDR1 reads MNHEY; CDR2 reads SMNVEV (reference sequence). With 5 bases clipped from V and 2 bases from J, the junction kept 8 bases outside the gene matches. This CDR3 is 15 amino acids long. CDR3 sequence (DNA): TGTGCCAGCAGTCCCCTTGGGGGAGGGCAAGAGACCCAGTACTTC. This sequence encodes CASSPLGGGQETQYF.

This clonotype showed up many times. The chain recombines TRBV3-1 with TRBJ2-5; possibly TRBD2 for D (6 bases). Trimming removed 5 bases from V and 6 bases from J, with 13 bases in between. The CDR3 contains 13 residues. CDR1 and CDR2 from the germline V gene are LGHDT and YNNKEL (reference sequence). For the CDR3, the DNA is TGTGCCAGCAGCAGGGACTTTGGAAAGACCCAGTACTTC. This codes for CASSRDFGKTQYF.

In its sample, this clonotype was seen a few times. The rearrangement uses TRBV7-2 and TRBJ2-4; D is unresolved. The length of the CDR3 is 12 residues. The germline gives CDR1 SGHTA, CDR2 FQGNSA. The V end was cut by 1 base, the J end by 13 bases, with 11 bases between. Here the CDR3 reads CASSLVTGRQYF. In nucleotides, the CDR3 is TGTGCCAGCAGCTTAGTTACTGGGCGGCAGTACTTC.

This clonotype was counted a single time. Sequence at one end of the junction differs from germline and may be a read error. V usage is TRBV7-2 and J usage is TRBJ2-5; 12 nucleotides match TRBD2. Germline CDR1 and CDR2: SGHTA and FQGNSA. This CDR3 comprises 16 residues. The CDR3 DNA reads as TGTGCCAGCAGCGTAGCTAGCGGGGGGGCACAGGAGACCCAGTACTTC. Amino acids: CASSVASGGAQETQYF.

Comment on this clonotype: At one boundary the junction diverges from the germline segment, which might be a read error. The chain carries TRBV28 and TRBJ2-7; D gene ambiguous. From germline, CDR1 is MDHEN and CDR2 SYDVKM. The CDR3 consists of 12 residues. The CDR3 is CASSLSSYERYF. CDR3 nucleotide sequence: TGTGCCAGCAGTTTAAGTTCCTACGAGCGGTACTTC. Full variable domain (outside the CDR3, taken from reference TRBV28 and TRBJ2-7): DVKVTQSSRYLVKRTGEKVFLECVQDMDHENMFWYRQDPGLGLRLIYFSYDVKMKEKGDIPEGYSVSREKKERFSLILESASTNQTSMYLCASSLSSYERYFGPGTRLTVT.

The genes are TRBV29-1 and TRBJ2-1, with D perhaps matching TRBD1 (5 bases). V was shortened by 0 bases and J by 7 bases, with 19 bases between the two germline ends. The V gene's germline CDR1 is SQVTM and CDR2 ANQGSEA. This CDR3 is built from 16 residues. The CDR3 loop is CSVEDVGAGIGNEQFF. For the CDR3, the DNA is TGCAGCGTTGAAGATGTAGGGGCCGGCATTGGGAATGAGCAGTTCTTC.

This clonotype was observed a handful of times. The chain employs TRBV4-2 and TRBJ2-7, with unresolved D. This CDR3 contains 15 residues. Between the trimmed V and J ends, which lost 1 base and 2 bases, there was a span of 12 bases. From germline, CDR1 is LGHNA and CDR2 YNFKEQ. CDR3 amino acids: CASSQVWEETYEQYF. DNA of the CDR3: TGTGCCAGCAGCCAAGTCTGGGAAGAAACCTACGAGCAGTACTTC.

At least ten counts were recorded for this clonotype. J is TRBJ2-1 and V is TRBV7-9; 7 bases are shared with TRBD2. The CDR3 totals 16 residues. V trimming: 4 bases; J trimming: 5 bases; junction bases outside the gene matches: 11. From germline, CDR1 is SEHNR and CDR2 FQNEAQ (reference sequence). CDR3 region: CASSSIGLGTNNEQFF. CDR3 DNA: TGTGCCAGCAGCTCGATCGGACTAGGGACGAACAATGAGCAGTTCTTC.

V is TRBV12-3 or TRBV12-4 and J is TRBJ2-1; 9 positions match TRBD2. The CDR3 contains 14 residues. V trimming: 7 bases; J trimming: 5 bases; junction bases outside the gene matches: 6. As DNA, the CDR3 is TGTGCCAGCAACAGCGGGGGGACGAACAATGAGCAGTTCTTC. Its translation: CASNSGGTNNEQFF.